One sample yielded the 10 T cell receptor beta chains listed below, sequenced in a study of control samples from healthy donors and cancer patients. Using immunoSEQ multiplex PCR, the repertoire was profiled, and TCRdb retains in-frame clones only, with some absent. Here the sample spans approximately 160,000 clones, 80% to 95% being singletons. Source material: blood. The receptors were gathered from a woman aged 25 to 45 in good health.

The chain uses TRBV19 and TRBJ2-7; 12 bases align to TRBD2. The CDR3 totals 18 residues. The germline V gene encodes CDR1 LNHDA and CDR2 SQIVND (reference sequence). V lost 6 bases and J lost 0; bases outside the gene matches: 12. The CDR3 region is CASSTGLAGQGASYEQYF. The CDR3 coding sequence is TGTGCCAGTAGCACAGGACTAGCGGGACAAGGTGCCTCCTACGAGCAGTACTTC.

This clone came up once. The CDR3 DNA follows: TGTGCCAGCAGCTTGGGGGGCGGGGGCGCCTACGAGCAGTACTTC. Amino acid sequence: CASSLGGGGAYEQYF. The rearrangement links TRBV5-6 to TRBJ2-7; perhaps TRBD2 as D (7 bases). The CDR3 extends over 15 amino acids. Trimming removed 0 bases from V and 2 bases from J, with 12 bases in between. CDR1 and CDR2 from the germline V gene are SGHDT and YYEEEE.

The V call is TRBV4-1, the J call TRBJ2-7, with D perhaps TRBD2 (5 bases). The CDR3 covers 14 residues. Germline V gives CDR1 MGHRA, CDR2 YSYEKL. Trimming pared 3 bases from V and 1 base from J, leaving 10 bases between. The CDR3 DNA is TGCGCCAGCAGCCAGATAGGAGGATCCTACGAGCAGTACTTC. The encoded protein is CASSQIGGSYEQYF.

The genes are TRBV5-4 and TRBJ1-1; no reliable D call. The CDR3 spans 13 residues. Trimming took off 0 bases at V and 6 bases at J, with 9 bases between the two ends. Germline CDR1 and CDR2: SGHNT and YYREEE (reference sequence). CDR3 in DNA: TGTGCCAGCAGCTTGGCCAGAGAGCCTGAAGCTTTCTTT. This codes for CASSLAREPEAFF.

The CDR3 reads CATSDRDRGGNQPQHF. CDR3 in DNA: TGTGCCACCAGTGATCGCGACAGGGGAGGCAATCAGCCCCAGCATTTT. This rearrangement joins TRBV24-1 to TRBJ1-5, with 8 bases matching TRBD1. CDR1 and CDR2 (germline): KGHDR, SFDVKD. With V trimmed by 3 bases and J by 2 bases, 5 bases remained unmatched. This CDR3 has 16 residues.

V and J are TRBV19 and TRBJ1-5, with 7 nucleotides matching TRBD1. Germline V gene lookup returns CDR1 LNHDA and CDR2 SQIVND (reference sequence). Trimming at V came to 1 base and at J to 6 bases, leaving 6 bases not matched to a gene. The CDR3 is 15 amino acids. The CDR3 coding sequence is TGTGCCAGTAGTATAGTAGGGGGCGGAGGTCAGCCCCAGCATTTT. Residues: CASSIVGGGGQPQHF.

The V gene is TRBV5-3, the J gene TRBJ1-3; D is undetermined. TRBV5-3 is an open reading frame, and its role is uncertain. The CDR3 totals 16 residues. V lost 0 bases to trimming and J lost 0 bases, with 10 bases between them. Here the CDR3 reads CARSLAGQRSGNTIYF. CDR3 nucleotide sequence: TGTGCCAGAAGCTTGGCCGGGCAGCGCTCTGGAAACACCATATATTTT.

The CDR3 protein is CASSLDGATSGNTIYF. The CDR3 bases are TGTGCCAGCAGCTTAGATGGGGCGACCTCTGGAAACACCATATATTTT. V usage is TRBV7-2 and J usage is TRBJ1-3, with a tentative D call TRBD1 (5 bases). V dropped 1 base and J dropped 0 bases, with 10 bases sitting between them. CDR3 length equals 16 residues. CDR1 SGHTA and CDR2 FQGNSA come from the germline V gene.

This chain connects TRBV2 to TRBJ1-2; D gene unclear. V was cut by 4 bases and J by 7 bases, with 16 bases left in between. CDR1 and CDR2 from the germline V gene are SNHLY and FYNNEI. CDR3 length: 14 residues. The CDR3 DNA reads as TGTGCCAGCAGTGTCTTGAACGTCGGCACTGGCTACACCTTC. Amino acid sequence: CASSVLNVGTGYTF.

This chain joins TRBV19 and TRBJ2-1; no clear D. V lost 3 bases, J lost 5 bases, and 8 bases lay in between. Germline assignment: CDR1 LNHDA and CDR2 SQIVND (reference sequence). CDR3 length: 13 residues. The CDR3 DNA follows: TGTGCCAGTAGTATTGGGATCAACAATGAGCAGTTCTTC. It specifies CASSIGINNEQFF.